This T cell receptor (beta chain) was captured in a study of T cell responses to AZD1222 COVID-19 vaccine. Overall study results and limits: CD4 TCRs linked to vaccination spanned spike, dominating at 160-218 and 743-854. Baseline serology detected seropositivity in only a handful of AZD1222 recipients.

Points on this clone: Its antigen is not identified.

The table came from immunoSEQ multiplex PCR; TCRdb's copy has only in-frame clones and leaves some out. The sample consists of tens of thousands of clones, more than 75% of them appearing once. Germline V gene data show CDR1 as KGHSH and CDR2 as LQKENI. The CDR3 runs 14 residues. With 3 bases removed from V and 0 bases from J, the gap between germline ends came to 9 bases. Sequencing used peripheral blood, obtained on day 0 of AZD1222 vaccination. This clonotype was sampled from an adult in good health. The V call is TRBV18, the J call TRBJ2-7; no clear D. The CDR3 DNA reads TGTGCCAGCTCACCGACTCGTAGCTCCTACGAGCAGTACTTC. As protein: CASSPTRSSYEQYF. Filled out from reference TRBV18 and TRBJ2-7, the complete variable domain reads NAGVMQNPRHLVRRRGQEARLRCSPMKGHSHVYWYRQLPEEGLKFMVYLQKENIIDESGMPKERFSAEFPKEGPSILRIQQVVRGDSAAYFCASSPTRSSYEQYFGPGTRLTVT.